Shown below are 16 T cell receptor beta chains from a single sample sequenced in a study of shared clonotypes between healthy human individuals. Positively selected for CCR7, the CD45RO-negative cells used as naive CD8 cells excluded terminally differentiated effector memory CD45RA+ cells. The table came from immunoSEQ multiplex PCR; TCRdb's copy has only in-frame clones and leaves some out. The table lists about 2.1 million clones, 85% to 95% of them singletons, with approximately 1.6% in the top ten. Sequencing input: naive CD8+ T cells from PBMCs. The receptors stem from a man aged 18 to 30 in good health. Some clones in this sample may be carry-over from other donors' samples.

V is TRBV14 and J is TRBJ2-7; 7 bases line up with TRBD1. Germline V CDR1 and CDR2: SGHDN, FVKESK. The J segment lost 2 bases and the V segment lost 6 bases, leaving 4 bases of the junction unmatched. CDR3 size: 13 residues. DNA for the CDR3: TGTGCCAGCAGGAATACAGGGGCCTACGAGCAGTACTTC. Protein: CASRNTGAYEQYF.

This rearrangement joins TRBV4-1 to TRBJ1-5, with no clear D. This CDR3 contains 18 residues. Trimming removed 0 bases from V and 3 bases from J, with 18 bases in between. Looked up from germline, CDR1 is MGHRA and CDR2 is YSYEKL. This CDR3 reads CASSQEGDEGSVNQPQHF. In nucleotides, the CDR3 is TGCGCCAGCAGCCAAGAAGGTGATGAGGGATCGGTCAATCAGCCCCAGCATTTT.

The J gene is TRBJ2-1, the V gene TRBV9; possibly TRBD1 for D (6 bases). Deletions cut 4 bases from V and 5 bases from J, with 19 bases between. Germline V gene lookup returns CDR1 SGDLS and CDR2 YYNGEE. CDR3 length equals 16 residues. CDR3 in amino acids: CASSLQDRADDNEQFF. CDR3 nucleotides: TGTGCCAGCAGCCTCCAGGACAGAGCCGACGACAATGAGCAGTTCTTC.

J is TRBJ1-1 and V is TRBV28; 8 bases match TRBD1. The V segment lost 3 bases and the J segment 3 bases; nucleotides outside the gene matches: 6. There are 15 residues in the CDR3. From germline, CDR1 is MDHEN and CDR2 SYDVKM. Here the CDR3 reads CASSFSTGADTEAFF. The CDR3 DNA is TGTGCCAGCAGTTTCTCGACAGGGGCCGACACTGAAGCTTTCTTT.

The CDR3: CATSTLANYGYTF. As DNA, the CDR3 is TGTGCCACCTCGACACTAGCTAACTATGGCTACACCTTC. The rearrangement joins TRBV10-3 to TRBJ1-2; D is ambiguous. The V gene lost 10 bases and the J gene lost 0 bases, with 12 bases spanning the gap. This CDR3 spans 13 amino acids. Germline V gene sequence: CDR1 ENHRY, CDR2 SYGVKD.

To note about this clone: The identical CDR3 is also encoded by other nucleotide sequences in the sample. The rearrangement joins TRBV4-1 to TRBJ1-1, with D uncertain. With 1 base removed from V and 1 base from J, the gap between germline ends came to 7 bases. The CDR3 length is 14 residues. In germline, CDR1 is MGHRA, CDR2 YSYEKL. CDR3 nucleotides: TGCGCCAGCAGCCAAGGGTTGGGGAACACTGAAGCTTTCTTT. Protein: CASSQGLGNTEAFF.

J is TRBJ2-2 and V is TRBV19; D could derive from TRBD1 or TRBD2 (6 bases each). The CDR3 consists of 14 residues. V lost 7 bases to trimming and J lost 4 bases, with 13 bases between them. Germline CDR1 reads LNHDA; CDR2 reads SQIVND (reference sequence). CDR3 DNA: TGTGCCAGTAAAGGGGGGCCCCTCACCGGGGAGCTGTTTTTT. Translating it yields CASKGGPLTGELFF.

J is TRBJ1-2 and V is TRBV9; 10 nucleotides match TRBD1. J was trimmed by 5 bases and V by 3 bases; bases with no gene match: 4. This CDR3 has 14 amino acids. Germline CDR1 reads SGDLS; CDR2 reads YYNGEE. CDR3 nucleotide sequence: TGTGCCAGCAGCGCCGGGACAGGGGTGTATGGCTACACCTTC. Translation: CASSAGTGVYGYTF.

This clone was detected a few times. The V gene is TRBV28, the J gene TRBJ1-1; 7 bases map to TRBD1. V shed 6 bases and J 5 bases; nucleotides not matched to a gene: 12. Germline V gives CDR1 MDHEN, CDR2 SYDVKM. CDR3 size: 15 residues. The CDR3 spells CASSRQMTGNTEAFF. The CDR3 DNA reads TGTGCCAGCAGCCGCCAAATGACAGGGAATACTGAAGCTTTCTTT.

This clone was counted a few times. The CDR3 loop is CASRRTLATNEKLFF. CDR3 nucleotides: TGTGCCAGCAGAAGGACTCTCGCAACTAATGAAAAACTGTTTTTT. The chain carries TRBV6-5 and TRBJ1-4; D not certain. V shed 6 bases and J shed 0 bases, with 11 bases lying between them. The germline V gene encodes CDR1 MNHEY and CDR2 SVGAGI. This CDR3 comprises 15 residues.

The V gene is TRBV9, the J gene TRBJ2-1, with D possibly called TRBD1 or TRBD2 (6 bases each). The CDR3 totals 16 residues. V dropped 1 base and J dropped 5 bases, with 16 bases sitting between them. Germline lookup yields CDR1 SGDLS and CDR2 YYNGEE. CDR3 amino acids: CASSVFLGGRNNEQFF. CDR3 in DNA: TGTGCCAGCAGCGTATTTCTAGGGGGGAGGAACAATGAGCAGTTCTTC.

This sequence joins TRBV13 and TRBJ2-7, with 9 bases identical to TRBD2. This CDR3 region has 16 residues. The germline CDR1 and CDR2 sequences are PRHDT and FYEKMQ (reference sequence). V shed 1 base, J shed 5 bases, and the junction held 9 bases outside the gene matches. CDR3 region: CASSLESSGSLDEQYF. The CDR3 nucleotides read TGTGCCAGCAGCTTAGAAAGTAGCGGGAGCTTAGACGAGCAGTACTTC.

The chain combines TRBV14 with TRBJ2-7, with 15 bases that match TRBD2. Trimming at V came to 6 bases and at J to 5 bases, leaving 14 bases not matched to a gene. Germline CDR1 is SGHDN and CDR2 is FVKESK. This CDR3 comprises 18 residues. The CDR3 loop reads CASSPGLAGGKGRDEQYF. The CDR3 DNA reads as TGTGCCAGCAGTCCGGGACTAGCGGGAGGTAAGGGTCGCGACGAGCAGTACTTC.

The CDR3 bases are TGCGCCAGCAGCCCCTCTCCGGTAGCGGGGGCGTACGAGCAGTACTTC. This gives the protein CASSPSPVAGAYEQYF. The chain joins TRBV4-3 to TRBJ2-7; TRBD2 agrees at 9 bases. The V gene end was trimmed by 4 bases and the J gene end by 4 bases; junction bases not matched to a gene: 11. Looked up from germline, CDR1 is LGHNA and CDR2 is YSLEER. This CDR3 spans 16 amino acids.

The chain uses TRBV11-2 and TRBJ2-1, with 11 bases fitting TRBD1. Germline V gene lookup returns CDR1 SGHAT and CDR2 FQNNGV. The CDR3 contains 15 residues. The V gene end was trimmed by 6 bases and the J gene end by 3 bases; junction bases not matched to a gene: 4. In DNA form, the CDR3 reads TGTGCCAGCAGACGGACAGGGGGCGGCTACAATGAGCAGTTCTTC. It encodes CASRRTGGGYNEQFF.

The V and J genes are TRBV5-1 and TRBJ2-7; 8 bases fit TRBD1. Unmatched junction bases numbered 12, after V lost 4 bases and J lost 0 bases. The germline gives CDR1 SGHRS, CDR2 YFSETQ. CDR3 length: 17 amino acids. The chain's CDR3 is CASSPTGTGDLSYEQYF. The DNA for the CDR3 is TGCGCCAGCAGCCCTACCGGGACAGGCGACCTCTCCTACGAGCAGTACTTC. Based on the CDR3 plus reference TRBV5-1 and TRBJ2-7, the full variable domain is KAGVTQTPRYLIKTRGQQVTLSCSPISGHRSVSWYQQTPGQGLQFLFEYFSETQRNKGNFPGRFSGRQFSNSRSEMNVSTLELGDSALYLCASSPTGTGDLSYEQYFGPGTRLTVT.